This TCR beta chain was documented in a study of CD8 T cells in Susac syndrome. Negative isolation was applied to CD8+ and CD4+ T cells, and FACS enrichment was applied to TEMRA cells. Concerning this clonotype itself: Its antigen is as yet unknown.

Study-level results: Only a relatively small number of individuals were included in the TCR sequencing and HLA analysis.

CDR3 length: 15 residues. The V end lost 2 bases, the J end lost 1 base, and 12 bases lay between the germline ends. CDR1 is SGHRS, CDR2 YFSETQ, per germline. Reverse transcription of about 0.45 to 1 ug RNA was carried out with random hexamers. TCR beta CDR3 was amplified by immunoSEQ multiplex PCR. This amplification extended across 54 Vbeta and 13 Jbeta segments. TCRdb called the immunoSEQ multiplex PCR reads again in MiXCR, with one record for every CDR3 protein. This table has some 200,000 distinct CDR3 sequences, about 95% appearing once. This receptor was identified in a human donor in good health. The sample taken for sequencing was CD4+ T cells from PBMCs. The chain carries TRBV5-1 and TRBJ1-1; tentatively, D is TRBD1 (5 bases). The CDR3 DNA sequence: TGCGCCAGCAGCTTAAGAGTCCAGGGGAACACTGAAGCTTTCTTT. It encodes CASSLRVQGNTEAFF.